This section outlines one TCR beta chain sequence together with its context. Assay: immunoSEQ multiplex PCR; the TCRdb copy retains only in-frame clones and omits some. The sample shows roughly 220,000 clones, about 90% of them seen only once. Individuals in the exposed group had encountered a COVID-19 case within 2 weeks preceding study entry. The data were obtained in a study of blood T cell repertoires in COVID-19. About the research overall: There were acute and convalescent COVID-19 samples, and they came from the United States, Italy and Spain.

The V end was cut by 6 bases, the J end by 10 bases, with 18 bases between. Per the germline V gene, CDR1 is MNHEY and CDR2 is SVGAGI. The CDR3 runs 13 residues. The sequenced sample was PBMCs or T cells enriched from blood (not recorded which). The rearrangement joins TRBV6-5 to TRBJ1-1; D is perhaps TRBD1 (6 bases). The clonotype originates from a man between 25 and 39 years old who had been exposed to COVID-19. The chain's CDR3 is CASSFRSGTRAFF. The CDR3 coding sequence is TGTGCCAGCAGCTTTCGTTCGGGGACACGAGCTTTCTTT.